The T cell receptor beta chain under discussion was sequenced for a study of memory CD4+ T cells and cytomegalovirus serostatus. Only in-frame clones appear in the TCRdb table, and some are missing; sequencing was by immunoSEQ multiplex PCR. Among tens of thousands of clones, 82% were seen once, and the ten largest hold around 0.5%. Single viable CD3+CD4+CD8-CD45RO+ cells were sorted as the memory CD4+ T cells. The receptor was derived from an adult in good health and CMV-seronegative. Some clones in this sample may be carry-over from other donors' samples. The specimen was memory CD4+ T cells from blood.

This CDR3 is CASSTHGAGGPYEQYF. CDR3 DNA: TGTGCCAGCAGCACCCATGGAGCGGGAGGGCCCTACGAGCAGTACTTC. The rearrangement links TRBV7-2 to TRBJ2-7; 10 bases are a match to TRBD2. This CDR3 has 16 amino acids. Germline CDR1 and CDR2: SGHTA and FQGNSA. Unmatched junction bases numbered 9, after V lost 5 bases and J lost 2 bases.